This passage covers 30 T cell receptor beta chains from one sample sequenced in a study of CD8 T cells in Susac syndrome. An amount of RNA that ranged from roughly 0.45 to 1 ug was reverse transcribed with random hexamers. Via MiXCR, TCRdb re-called the immunoSEQ multiplex PCR reads, giving one row per CDR3 protein. The sample includes around 190,000 distinct CDR3 sequences, roughly 94% seen only once; the top ten take 0.1%. The sample taken for sequencing was CD4+ T cells from PBMCs. Every receptor here comes from a human donor in good health.

Here the CDR3 reads CASSLGTGTDTEAFF. The DNA of the CDR3 is TGTGCCAGCAGTTTAGGGACAGGGACGGACACTGAAGCTTTCTTT. V usage is TRBV27 and J usage is TRBJ1-1; 9 bases line up with TRBD1. CDR1 and CDR2 from the germline V gene are MNHEY and SMNVEV (reference sequence). The CDR3 consists of 15 residues. V shed 2 bases, J shed 3 bases, and the junction held 4 bases outside the gene matches.

The J gene is TRBJ2-4, the V gene TRBV25-1; TRBD1 or TRBD2 may be the D gene (5 bases each). Between the trimmed V and J ends, which lost 4 bases and 1 base, there was a span of 14 bases. Germline lookup yields CDR1 MGHDK and CDR2 SYGVNS. The CDR3 has 16 residues. As DNA, the CDR3 is TGTGCCAGCAGTGTAGCAGGGAGTGCGGCCAAAAACATTCAGTACTTC. Its protein product is CASSVAGSAAKNIQYF.

The rearrangement joins TRBV3-1 to TRBJ1-5; D unclear. CDR3 length: 14 amino acids. Germline CDR1 is LGHDT and CDR2 is YNNKEL (reference sequence). Trimming removed 0 bases at V and 7 bases at J, with 10 bases between. The CDR3 protein is CASSQEATRQPQHF. In nucleotides, the CDR3 is TGTGCCAGCAGCCAAGAGGCCACGCGGCAGCCCCAGCATTTT. Drawing the rest from reference TRBV3-1 and TRBJ1-5, the complete variable domain is DTAVSQTPKYLVTQMGNDKSIKCEQNLGHDTMYWYKQDSKKFLKIMFSYNNKELIINETVPNRFSPKSPDKAHLNLHINSLELGDSAVYFCASSQEATRQPQHFGDGTRLSIL.

The chain combines TRBV24-1 with TRBJ2-3; 13 bases agree with TRBD2. The junction had 3 bases not matched to a gene; V was cut back by 3 bases and J by 1 base. CDR3 length: 17 amino acids. Germline-derived CDR1 and CDR2 are KGHDR and SFDVKD. As DNA, the CDR3 is TGTGCCACCAGTGATCCCGGGACTAGCGGGGGCACAGATACGCAGTATTTT. Its protein product is CATSDPGTSGGTDTQYF.

The sample holds one count of this clonotype. The V gene is TRBV29-1, the J gene TRBJ2-1; no definite D call. V lost 3 bases to trimming and J lost 7 bases, with 19 bases between them. Germline V gene data show CDR1 as SQVTM and CDR2 as ANQGSEA. This CDR3 region has 15 residues. The DNA of the CDR3 is TGCAGCGTTGATGGGTTCGCGTTGGGAATGAATGAGCAGTTCTTC. Residues: CSVDGFALGMNEQFF.

A single count supports this clonotype. The chain has TRBV2 and TRBJ1-5; tentative D call: TRBD1 (6 bases). The germline V gene encodes CDR1 SNHLY and CDR2 FYNNEI. The CDR3 spans 15 residues. Trimming left V 7 bases short and J 0 bases short, with 13 bases between. The CDR3 is CASTQRGISNQPQHF. The CDR3 bases are TGTGCCAGCACCCAAAGGGGGATTAGCAATCAGCCCCAGCATTTT.

The chain couples TRBV2 to TRBJ1-2, with 7 bases identical to TRBD1. Germline CDR1 SNHLY, CDR2 FYNNEI. Trimming removed 2 bases from V and 8 bases from J; junction bases left unmatched: 8. CDR3 length: 14 residues. CDR3 bases: TGTGCCAGCAGTGAAAGGTGGGACAGCCACGGCTACACCTTC. This translates into CASSERWDSHGYTF.

This chain connects TRBV10-3 to TRBJ2-5; D unresolved. CDR1 ENHRY and CDR2 SYGVKD come from the germline V gene. The CDR3 runs to 11 residues. Trimming pared 10 bases from V and 3 bases from J, leaving 9 bases between. The CDR3 DNA follows: TGTGCCACGGAAGGAGAAGAGACCCAGTACTTC. Translating it yields CATEGEETQYF.

This clonotype has just one count. The rearrangement joins TRBV7-2 to TRBJ1-1; perhaps TRBD1 as D (5 bases). The CDR3 has 15 residues. Between the trimmed V and J ends, which lost 1 base and 9 bases, there was a span of 18 bases. The germline gives CDR1 SGHTA, CDR2 FQGNSA. CDR3 residues: CASSLDPSTGGKAFF. CDR3 DNA: TGTGCCAGCAGCTTAGATCCCTCTACGGGGGGTAAAGCTTTCTTT.

V gene TRBV19 combines with J gene TRBJ2-1; 8 nucleotides align to TRBD1. The V segment lost 4 bases and the J segment 7 bases; nucleotides outside the gene matches: 6. The CDR3 length is 14 residues. Germline CDR1 LNHDA, CDR2 SQIVND (reference sequence). CDR3 loop: CASSTRTGSNEQFF. The CDR3 region has the DNA TGTGCCAGTAGTACGAGGACAGGGTCGAATGAGCAGTTCTTC.

V is TRBV29-1 and J is TRBJ1-2; D might be TRBD1 (5 bases). The CDR3 consists of 14 residues. V dropped 7 bases and J dropped 0 bases, with 15 bases sitting between them. Germline-derived CDR1 and CDR2 are SQVTM and ANQGSEA. This chain's CDR3 is CSAARDSANYGYTF. The CDR3 bases are TGCAGCGCCGCCCGGGACTCTGCTAACTATGGCTACACCTTC.

This clonotype has just one count. This chain uses TRBV5-1 with TRBJ1-1; no firm D call. Germline V gene sequence: CDR1 SGHRS, CDR2 YFSETQ. This CDR3 has 15 residues. V was pared by 0 bases and J by 1 base, with 10 bases between. The DNA for the CDR3 is TGCGCCAGCAGCTTGGACGGGTCGTGGAACACTGAAGCTTTCTTT. Its protein product is CASSLDGSWNTEAFF.

This chain uses TRBV5-1 with TRBJ2-3; D may be TRBD1 (5 bases). Germline CDR1 SGHRS, CDR2 YFSETQ. The germline V and J ends were trimmed by 3 bases and 5 bases, with 10 bases remaining between them. The length of the CDR3 is 13 residues. CDR3 coding DNA: TGCGCCAGCAGCTCCAGGGTGGTAGATACGCAGTATTTT. Its translation: CASSSRVVDTQYF.

Only one count was recorded for this clonotype. The chain joins TRBV29-1 to TRBJ1-2; TRBD1 might be the D (5 bases). From germline, CDR1 is SQVTM and CDR2 ANQGSEA. V was pared by 4 bases and J by 5 bases, with 8 bases between. The CDR3 totals 11 residues. CDR3 sequence reads: CSVVGVYGYTF. The CDR3 nucleotides read TGCAGCGTTGTAGGGGTTTATGGCTACACCTTC.

The CDR3 sequence is CASSYRGGSYNEQFF. In nucleotides, the CDR3 is TGTGCCAGCAGCTATCGCGGTGGATCCTACAATGAGCAGTTCTTC. The chain links TRBV25-1 to TRBJ2-1; D remains ambiguous. Trimming removed 6 bases from V and 1 base from J, with 13 bases in between. The CDR3 runs to 15 residues. Germline CDR1 reads MGHDK; CDR2 reads SYGVNS.

The chain carries TRBV4-1 and TRBJ2-1; 8 bases agree with TRBD2. V lost 1 base, J lost 1 base, and 9 bases stayed unmatched. CDR1 is MGHRA and CDR2 is YSYEKL in the germline V gene. The CDR3 is 18 amino acids. This CDR3 is CASSQAAGGFRSYNEQFF. The CDR3, as DNA: TGCGCCAGCAGCCAAGCGGCGGGGGGCTTTCGATCCTACAATGAGCAGTTCTTC.

The chain has TRBV24-1 and TRBJ2-1; possibly TRBD1 for D (6 bases). Trimming removed 0 bases at V and 5 bases at J, with 13 bases between. Germline V lookup: CDR1 KGHDR, CDR2 SFDVKD. This CDR3 is 16 amino acids long. The CDR3 sequence: CATSDLVSGAHNEQFF. As DNA, the CDR3 is TGTGCCACCAGTGATTTGGTGTCAGGGGCCCACAATGAGCAGTTCTTC.

V usage is TRBV28 and J usage is TRBJ1-2; 11 bases match TRBD1. In germline, CDR1 is MDHEN, CDR2 SYDVKM. CDR3 length: 14 residues. V shed 7 bases, J shed 7 bases, and the junction held 8 bases outside the gene matches. The CDR3, as DNA: TGTGCCAGCACCCGGGACAGGGGGGCGTCTGGCTACACCTTC. This gives the protein CASTRDRGASGYTF.

J is TRBJ2-1 and V is TRBV19, with D perhaps TRBD2 (6 bases). Trimming pared 6 bases from V and 4 bases from J, leaving 16 bases between. Germline CDR1 reads LNHDA; CDR2 reads SQIVND (reference sequence). CDR3 length equals 15 residues. CDR3: CASSPGLPMYNEQFF. CDR3 bases: TGTGCCAGTAGCCCGGGACTTCCTATGTACAATGAGCAGTTCTTC.

The rearrangement uses TRBV5-6 and TRBJ2-7; the D gene is possibly TRBD2 (5 bases). Germline CDR1 and CDR2: SGHDT and YYEEEE. V was clipped by 0 bases and J by 5 bases, with 12 bases between them. The CDR3 is 14 amino acids. CDR3 amino acids: CASSLDSSGNEQYF. The CDR3 nucleotides read TGTGCCAGCAGCTTGGATTCGTCGGGAAACGAGCAGTACTTC.

The J gene is TRBJ2-3, the V gene TRBV3-1; no clear D. This CDR3 has 16 residues. The germline V gene encodes CDR1 LGHDT and CDR2 YNNKEL (reference sequence). V was shortened by 1 base and J by 0 bases, with 11 bases between the two germline ends. CDR3 in amino acids: CASSQGSFRSTDTQYF. The CDR3, as DNA: TGTGCCAGCAGCCAAGGGAGCTTCCGAAGCACAGATACGCAGTATTTT.

The chain combines TRBV7-2 with TRBJ1-1; D perhaps matches TRBD1 (5 bases). Trimming removed 1 base at V and 0 bases at J, with 9 bases between. Germline V lookup: CDR1 SGHTA, CDR2 FQGNSA. This CDR3 contains 15 residues. As DNA, the CDR3 is TGTGCCAGCAGCTTAGTAGCAGGGCTGAACACTGAAGCTTTCTTT. It yields the protein CASSLVAGLNTEAFF.

Notes on this clonotype: A junction end diverges from the germline sequence, so it may reflect a read error. The V call is TRBV3-1, the J call TRBJ1-2; D may be TRBD1 (6 bases). Germline V gene sequence: CDR1 LGHDT, CDR2 YNNKEL (reference sequence). The CDR3 length is 12 residues. The CDR3 protein is CASSLIEGESVF. The CDR3 DNA reads TGTGCCAGCAGCCTAATCGAGGGGGAGTCCGTTTTC.

The chain uses TRBV12-3 or TRBV12-4 and TRBJ1-5; 7 nucleotides align to TRBD1. V dropped 5 bases and J dropped 9; count of bases not matched to a gene: 10. The CDR3 loop spans 14 amino acids. CDR3 DNA sequence: TGTGCCAGCAGTGAGACAGGGCTCCTTCGGCCCCAGCATTTT. It codes for CASSETGLLRPQHF.

This CDR3 is CATSGVTDTQYF. CDR3 nucleotides: TGTGCCACCAGTGGGGTGACAGATACGCAGTATTTT. This rearrangement joins TRBV24-1 to TRBJ2-3; D gene uncertain. The CDR3 consists of 12 residues. Germline CDR1 is KGHDR and CDR2 is SFDVKD. V was cut by 5 bases and J by 3 bases, with 5 bases left in between.

This rearrangement joins TRBV15 to TRBJ1-5; D gene unclear. CDR3 length: 13 residues. Trimming stripped 0 bases from V and 15 bases from J, with 15 bases between. The germline CDR1 and CDR2 sequences are LNHNV and YYDKDF (reference sequence). In DNA, the CDR3 is TGTGCCACCAGCAGAGATTTGCTTGGGGTAATGCATTTT. This sequence encodes CATSRDLLGVMHF. Drawing the rest from reference TRBV15 and TRBJ1-5, the complete variable domain is DAMVIQNPRYQVTQFGKPVTLSCSQTLNHNVMYWYQQKSSQAPKLLFHYYDKDFNNEADTPDNFQSRRPNTSFCFLDIRSPGLGDTAMYLCATSRDLLGVMHFGDGTRLSIL.

The rearrangement links TRBV23-1 to TRBJ1-1, with a weak D call TRBD1 (6 bases). TRBV23-1 is an open reading frame whose function is uncertain. The CDR3 is 18 residues long. With 0 bases removed from V and 0 bases from J, the gap between germline ends came to 17 bases. DNA of the CDR3: TGCGCCAGCAGTCAATCGCTGCAGGGGAGGATCCTGAACACTGAAGCTTTCTTT. Amino acids: CASSQSLQGRILNTEAFF.

V and J are TRBV4-1 and TRBJ2-7; 11 positions match TRBD2. V was pared by 1 base and J by 2 bases, with 4 bases of the junction left unmatched. Looked up from germline, CDR1 is MGHRA and CDR2 is YSYEKL. The CDR3 is 16 amino acids. CDR3 DNA: TGCGCCAGCAGCCAAGCGACTAGCGGGGCGCCCTACGAGCAGTACTTC. Its protein product is CASSQATSGAPYEQYF.

The rearrangement joins TRBV9 to TRBJ1-1; no definite D call. V gave up 1 base and J gave up 8 bases, with 15 bases separating them. CDR1 and CDR2 from the germline V gene are SGDLS and YYNGEE. This CDR3 spans 14 amino acids. As DNA, the CDR3 is TGTGCCAGCAGCGTACAAACGGACCGGCGAGAAGCTTTCTTT. This encodes CASSVQTDRREAFF.

The V call is TRBV2, the J call TRBJ2-1; D call uncertain. Between the trimmed V and J ends, which lost 3 bases and 7 bases, there was a span of 4 bases. The CDR3 consists of 11 residues. Germline V gene lookup returns CDR1 SNHLY and CDR2 FYNNEI. CDR3 residues: CASSDENEQFF. The CDR3 DNA is TGTGCCAGCAGTGACGAAAATGAGCAGTTCTTC.